This T cell receptor (beta chain) was documented in a study of T-cell reconstitution after alpha-beta-depleted transplantation in children. As it was prepared, the TCRbeta library received unique molecular identifiers. Each CDR3 protein is one row after TCRdb ran MiXCR on the PCR reads. Of hundreds of thousands of distinct CDR3 sequences in the sample, roughly 23% were seen once. Details on this clonotype: Its antigen is undetermined.

Broader study findings: About two months after transplant, alpha-beta T cells reportedly came from several hundred expanded graft clones. Diversity of TCRbeta at day 60 was high in some patients, arising from surviving recipient T cells and thymic progenitors. Hyperexpanded clones declined; after one year, newly produced T cells mostly supplied diversity.

Germline lookup yields CDR1 SNHLY and CDR2 FYNNEI. This CDR3 contains 16 residues. The V and J ends lost 4 bases and 5 bases respectively, with 20 bases between them. This sequence was found in a boy under three years old who had a stem cell transplant for acute myeloid leukemia, so the T cells may come from the graft donor. The chain joins TRBV2 to TRBJ1-2, with a tentative D call TRBD1 (5 bases). The specimen was PBMCs, mostly from graft donor cells, collected 360 days after TCRalphabeta/CD19-depleted stem cell transplant. The CDR3 region has the DNA TGTGCCAGCAGTGCCAATCGTCAGGGTGGTGGGTATGGCTACACCTTC. Its protein product is CASSANRQGGGYGYTF.